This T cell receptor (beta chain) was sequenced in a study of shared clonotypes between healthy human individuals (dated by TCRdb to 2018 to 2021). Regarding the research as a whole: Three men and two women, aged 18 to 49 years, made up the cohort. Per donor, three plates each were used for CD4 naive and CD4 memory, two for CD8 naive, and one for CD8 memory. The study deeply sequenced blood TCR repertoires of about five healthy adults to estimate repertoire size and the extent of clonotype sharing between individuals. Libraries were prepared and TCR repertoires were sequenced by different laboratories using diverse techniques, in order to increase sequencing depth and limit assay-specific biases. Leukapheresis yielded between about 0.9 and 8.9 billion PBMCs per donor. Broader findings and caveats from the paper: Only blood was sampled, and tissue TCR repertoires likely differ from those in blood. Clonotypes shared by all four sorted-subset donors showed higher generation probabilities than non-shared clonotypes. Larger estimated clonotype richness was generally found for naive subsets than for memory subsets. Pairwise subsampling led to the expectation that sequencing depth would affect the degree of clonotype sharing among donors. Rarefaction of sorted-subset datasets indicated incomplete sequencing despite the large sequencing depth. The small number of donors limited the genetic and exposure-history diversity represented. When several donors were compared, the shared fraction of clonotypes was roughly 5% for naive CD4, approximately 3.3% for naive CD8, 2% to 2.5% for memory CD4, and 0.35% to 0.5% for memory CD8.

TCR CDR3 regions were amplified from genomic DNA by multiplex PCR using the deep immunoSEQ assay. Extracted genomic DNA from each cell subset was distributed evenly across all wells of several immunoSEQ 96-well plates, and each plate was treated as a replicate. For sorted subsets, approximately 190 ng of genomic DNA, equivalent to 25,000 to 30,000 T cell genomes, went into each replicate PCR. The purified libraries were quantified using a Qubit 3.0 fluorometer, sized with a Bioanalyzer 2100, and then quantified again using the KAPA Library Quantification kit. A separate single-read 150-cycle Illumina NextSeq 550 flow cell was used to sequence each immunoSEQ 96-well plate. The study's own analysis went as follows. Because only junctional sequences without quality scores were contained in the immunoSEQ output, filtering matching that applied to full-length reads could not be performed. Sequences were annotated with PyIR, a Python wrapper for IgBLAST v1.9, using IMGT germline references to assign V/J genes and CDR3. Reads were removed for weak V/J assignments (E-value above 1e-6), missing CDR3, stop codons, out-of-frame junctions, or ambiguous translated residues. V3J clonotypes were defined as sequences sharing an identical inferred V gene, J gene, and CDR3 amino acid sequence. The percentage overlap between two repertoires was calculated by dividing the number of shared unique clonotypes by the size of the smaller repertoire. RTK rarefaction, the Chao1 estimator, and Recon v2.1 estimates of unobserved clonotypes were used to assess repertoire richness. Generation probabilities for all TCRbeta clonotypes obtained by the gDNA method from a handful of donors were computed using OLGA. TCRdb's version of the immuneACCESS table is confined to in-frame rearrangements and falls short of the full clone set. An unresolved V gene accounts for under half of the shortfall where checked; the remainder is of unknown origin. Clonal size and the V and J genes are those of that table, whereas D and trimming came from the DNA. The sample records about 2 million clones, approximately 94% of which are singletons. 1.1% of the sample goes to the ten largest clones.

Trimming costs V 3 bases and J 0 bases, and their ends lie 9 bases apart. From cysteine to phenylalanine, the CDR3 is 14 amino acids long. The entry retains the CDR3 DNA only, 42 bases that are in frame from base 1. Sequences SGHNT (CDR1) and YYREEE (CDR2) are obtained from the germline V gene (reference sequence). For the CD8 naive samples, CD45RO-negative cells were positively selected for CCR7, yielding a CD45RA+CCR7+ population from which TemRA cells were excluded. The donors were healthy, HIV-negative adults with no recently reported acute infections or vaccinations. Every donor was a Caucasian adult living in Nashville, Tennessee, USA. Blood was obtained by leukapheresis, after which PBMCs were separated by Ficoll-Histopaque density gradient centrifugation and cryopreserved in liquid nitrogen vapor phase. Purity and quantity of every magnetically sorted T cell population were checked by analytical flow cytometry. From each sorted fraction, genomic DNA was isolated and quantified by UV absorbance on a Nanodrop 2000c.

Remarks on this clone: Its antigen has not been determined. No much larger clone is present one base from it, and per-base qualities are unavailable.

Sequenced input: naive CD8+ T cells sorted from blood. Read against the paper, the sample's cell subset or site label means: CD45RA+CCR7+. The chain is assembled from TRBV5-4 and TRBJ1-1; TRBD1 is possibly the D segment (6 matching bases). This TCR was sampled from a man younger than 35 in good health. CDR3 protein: CASSSTGLNTEAFF. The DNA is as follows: TGTGCCAGCAGCTCTACAGGGCTGAACACTGAAGCTTTCTTT.